The clone carrying this TCR beta chain has only one observation. The ends were cut back, 3 bases at V and 9 bases at J, with 12 bases in the middle. The CDR3 is 14 amino acids. The germline gives CDR1 MDHEN, CDR2 SYDVKM. These data belong to a study of control samples from healthy donors and cancer patients. Method: immunoSEQ multiplex PCR; TCRdb's copy keeps in-frame clones and lacks some. The data show about 140,000 clones, approximately 92% seen once. Sequenced sample: blood. The chain is built from TRBV28 and TRBJ1-6, with D unclear. The receptor was isolated from a young man in good health. The CDR3 spells CASSLEWIGSPLHF. Here the CDR3 DNA reads TGTGCCAGCAGTTTGGAGTGGATTGGTTCACCCCTCCACTTT.